The 29 T cell receptor beta chains in this list originate from one sample, sequenced in a study of cytomegalovirus exposure and HLA in healthy donors. PCR involved 60 Vbeta and 13 Jbeta primers. Clones were sequenced by immunoSEQ multiplex PCR, and TCRdb holds only the in-frame ones, with some missing. The data contain roughly 150,000 clones, around 80% of them singletons. The sequencing input was PBMCs. Receptors originate from a young woman in good health and CMV-seronegative.

The chain joins TRBV6-1 to TRBJ2-3; D remains ambiguous. There are 12 residues in the CDR3. Trimming stripped 6 bases from V and 7 bases from J, with 11 bases between. Per the germline V gene, CDR1 is MNHNS and CDR2 is SASEGT. The DNA of the CDR3 is TGTGCCAGCAGCGAGGCCGCGAATACGCAGTATTTT. Amino acids: CASSEAANTQYF.

About this clone itself: At one of its ends the junction is not consistent with the germline gene, which may arise from a read error. The chain carries TRBV7-9 and TRBJ1-4, with D possibly TRBD1 on 6 matching bases. This CDR3 is built from 16 residues. CDR1 and CDR2 from the germline V gene are SEHNR and FQNEAQ (reference sequence). CDR3 DNA sequence: TGTTCCAGCAGCAAAACAGGGCTTGCAACTAATGAAAAACTGTTTTTT. Amino acids: CSSSKTGLATNEKLFF. The whole variable domain, remainder taken from reference TRBV7-9 and TRBJ1-4, is DTGVSQNPRHKITKRGQNVTFRCDPISEHNRLYWYRQTLGQGPEFLTYFQNEAQLEKSRLLSDRFSAERPKGSFSTLEIQRTEQGDSAMYLCSSSKTGLATNEKLFFGSGTQLSVL.

The rearrangement uses TRBV19 and TRBJ2-2; 9 bases agree with TRBD2. Losses at the gene ends were 3 bases for V and 4 bases for J; bases not matched to a gene: 6. Germline CDR1 reads LNHDA; CDR2 reads SQIVND (reference sequence). The CDR3 totals 16 residues. DNA of the CDR3: TGTGCCAGTAGTATGGTAGCGGGGGTGCTCACCGGGGAGCTGTTTTTT. The encoded protein is CASSMVAGVLTGELFF.

The chain is built from TRBV6-6 and TRBJ1-1; tentatively, D is TRBD1 (5 bases). This CDR3 is built from 14 residues. CDR1 MNHNY and CDR2 SVGAGI come from the germline V gene (reference sequence). Trimming took off 2 bases at V and 6 bases at J, with 13 bases between the two ends. The CDR3, as DNA: TGTGCCAGCAGTTACGGGGCCGCCGGCCCTGAAGCTTTCTTT. Its protein product is CASSYGAAGPEAFF.

The gene calls are TRBV18 and TRBJ1-2; 7 bases agree with TRBD1. Germline CDR1 is KGHSH and CDR2 is LQKENI. This CDR3 region has 13 residues. The J segment lost 5 bases and the V segment lost 4 bases, leaving 4 bases of the junction unmatched. In DNA form, the CDR3 reads TGTGCCAGCTCACTACAGGGGAAGTATGGCTACACCTTC. Translating it yields CASSLQGKYGYTF.

The chain joins TRBV28 to TRBJ2-7, with TRBD1 identical over 11 bases. The trim removed 3 bases at V and 6 bases at J, leaving 4 bases unmatched. There are 14 residues in the CDR3. Germline CDR1 reads MDHEN; CDR2 reads SYDVKM. The CDR3 loop reads CASSFLDRGREQYF. CDR3 DNA: TGTGCCAGCAGTTTTCTGGACAGGGGGCGCGAGCAGTACTTC.

The J gene is TRBJ1-1, the V gene TRBV30; D gene ambiguous. The CDR3 has 13 amino acids. Trimming removed 3 bases from V and 1 base from J, with 9 bases in between. Germline V lookup: CDR1 GTSNPN, CDR2 SVGIG (reference sequence). The CDR3 reads CAWSPTGNTEAFF. CDR3 nucleotides: TGTGCCTGGAGCCCAACGGGGAACACTGAAGCTTTCTTT.

The chain carries TRBV27 and TRBJ2-2; unclear D gene. V lost 6 bases and J lost 2, with 7 bases in between. In germline, CDR1 is MNHEY, CDR2 SMNVEV (reference sequence). The CDR3 is 13 amino acids. The CDR3 coding sequence is TGTGCCAGCAGACCGGGTAACACCGGGGAGCTGTTTTTT. Amino acids: CASRPGNTGELFF.

The V and J genes are TRBV6-1 and TRBJ2-2, with TRBD1 matching over 9 bases. The CDR3 loop spans 15 amino acids. J was trimmed by 4 bases and V by 5 bases; bases with no gene match: 5. Germline assignment: CDR1 MNHNS and CDR2 SASEGT. CDR3 protein: CASSSNRGRTGELFF. The CDR3 coding sequence is TGTGCCAGCAGTTCCAACAGGGGGCGCACCGGGGAGCTGTTTTTT.

The chain links TRBV7-9 to TRBJ1-2; TRBD1 matches at 12 bases. V lost 4 bases and J lost 7; bases outside the gene matches: 13. This CDR3 is built from 17 residues. Looked up from germline, CDR1 is SEHNR and CDR2 is FQNEAQ (reference sequence). The CDR3 DNA reads TGTGCCAGCAGCTCAACCGGGACAGGGGGCTTTTCTTCTGGCTACACCTTC. This encodes CASSSTGTGGFSSGYTF. Full variable domain (outside the CDR3, taken from reference TRBV7-9 and TRBJ1-2): DTGVSQNPRHKITKRGQNVTFRCDPISEHNRLYWYRQTLGQGPEFLTYFQNEAQLEKSRLLSDRFSAERPKGSFSTLEIQRTEQGDSAMYLCASSSTGTGGFSSGYTFGSGTRLTVV.

This clone was recorded a few times. V gene TRBV7-3 combines with J gene TRBJ2-5; 7 bases match TRBD2. CDR3 length equals 15 residues. V was pared by 4 bases and J by 5 bases, with 10 bases of the junction left unmatched. The V gene's germline CDR1 is SGHTA and CDR2 FQGTGA. CDR3: CASSSFGGSGETQYF. CDR3 nucleotide sequence: TGTGCCAGCAGCTCGTTTGGCGGGAGCGGGGAGACCCAGTACTTC.

The genes are TRBV30 and TRBJ2-5, with D perhaps matching TRBD1 (5 bases). V gave up 0 bases and J gave up 6 bases, with 11 bases separating them. Germline V CDR1 and CDR2: GTSNPN, SVGIG (reference sequence). This CDR3 contains 13 residues. For the CDR3, the DNA is TGTGCCTGGAGTGTCGTCAGGGCAAAGACCCAGTACTTC. Protein: CAWSVVRAKTQYF.

The V gene is TRBV19, the J gene TRBJ1-2; D may be TRBD1 (5 bases). V lost 4 bases, J lost 4 bases, and 22 bases lay in between. The CDR3 extends over 17 amino acids. CDR1 and CDR2 (germline): LNHDA, SQIVND (reference sequence). The CDR3 protein is CASSTPTRWGEAYGYTF. CDR3 nucleotide sequence: TGTGCCAGTAGTACCCCCACCCGCTGGGGCGAGGCCTATGGCTACACCTTC.

V usage is TRBV6-1 and J usage is TRBJ2-5; 10 positions match TRBD1. The J segment lost 5 bases and the V segment lost 1 base, leaving 4 bases of the junction unmatched. In germline, CDR1 is MNHNS, CDR2 SASEGT. The CDR3 consists of 15 residues. DNA of the CDR3: TGTGCCAGCAGTGAAGGCGGGACAGGGGCTGAGACCCAGTACTTC. It codes for CASSEGGTGAETQYF.

This clone was detected only a few times. The chain recombines TRBV30 with TRBJ1-6, with D maybe TRBD1 (6 bases). The CDR3 is made up of 14 amino acids. Germline V gives CDR1 GTSNPN, CDR2 SVGIG (reference sequence). V was pared by 2 bases and J by 8 bases, with 13 bases between. This CDR3 reads CAWSRAGVDSPLHF. As DNA, the CDR3 is TGTGCCTGGAGTAGAGCAGGGGTGGATTCACCCCTCCACTTT. The whole variable domain, remainder taken from reference TRBV30 and TRBJ1-6, is SQTIHQWPATLVQPVGSPLSLECTVEGTSNPNLYWYRQAAGRGLQLLFYSVGIGQISSEVPQNLSASRPQDRQFILSSKKLLLSDSGFYLCAWSRAGVDSPLHFGNGTRLTVT.

The chain uses TRBV5-1 and TRBJ1-1; maybe TRBD1 (6 bases). The germline CDR1 and CDR2 sequences are SGHRS and YFSETQ. CDR3 size: 12 residues. V shed 6 bases and J shed 3 bases, with 9 bases lying between them. Here the CDR3 DNA reads TGCGCCAGCAAAGAGGGGGACACTGAAGCTTTCTTT. This translates into CASKEGDTEAFF. The complete variable domain, with remaining parts taken from reference TRBV5-1 and TRBJ1-1, reads KAGVTQTPRYLIKTRGQQVTLSCSPISGHRSVSWYQQTPGQGLQFLFEYFSETQRNKGNFPGRFSGRQFSNSRSEMNVSTLELGDSALYLCASKEGDTEAFFGQGTRLTVV.

The chain recombines TRBV7-8 with TRBJ2-5; D gene unclear. The germline V gene encodes CDR1 SGHVS and CDR2 FQNEAQ. The germline V and J ends were trimmed by 7 bases and 4 bases, with 13 bases remaining between them. The CDR3 runs 13 residues. CDR3 amino acids: CASTLTRLETQYF. DNA of the CDR3: TGTGCCAGCACCCTTACTCGATTAGAGACCCAGTACTTC.

This clone was seen just once. This chain connects TRBV19 to TRBJ2-2; perhaps TRBD1 as D (5 bases). There are 14 residues in the CDR3. Trimming shortened V by 4 bases and J by 5 bases, and 11 bases separated the two germline ends. Germline CDR1 LNHDA, CDR2 SQIVND (reference sequence). CDR3 nucleotide sequence: TGTGCCAGTAGTACGCTTGGGGCGACCGGGGAGCTGTTTTTT. It codes for CASSTLGATGELFF.

The DNA for the CDR3 is TGTGCCAGCACCCCGGGACAGGGGAGTAATGGCTACACCTTC. The encoded protein is CASTPGQGSNGYTF. The J gene is TRBJ1-2, the V gene TRBV7-3; TRBD1 aligns across 10 bases. The germline V gene has CDR1 SGHTA and CDR2 FQGTGA. CDR3 length equals 14 residues. Trimming took 7 bases from V and 6 from J; bases not matched to a gene: 8.

Note on this clone: The sample holds other DNA sequences that translate to the same CDR3. The V call is TRBV16, the J call TRBJ2-5; 7 bases fit TRBD1. Looked up from germline, CDR1 is KGHSY and CDR2 is FQNENV. The CDR3 is 13 residues long. With 4 bases clipped from V and 5 bases from J, the junction kept 4 bases outside the gene matches. The CDR3 DNA is TGTGCCAGCAGCCTCACAGGGGTTGAGACCCAGTACTTC. Translating gives CASSLTGVETQYF.

This clone was counted between two and nine times. The genes are TRBV5-1 and TRBJ1-6; D is uncertain. The germline V gene has CDR1 SGHRS and CDR2 YFSETQ. V was pared by 0 bases and J by 1 base, with 17 bases between. CDR3 length: 19 residues. The CDR3 protein is CASSLGRWEGESYNSPLHF. DNA of the CDR3: TGCGCCAGCAGCTTGGGCCGGTGGGAGGGCGAGTCCTATAATTCACCCCTCCACTTT.

This clone has a handful of counts. This chain joins TRBV5-4 and TRBJ1-1; 7 bases are shared with TRBD1. V lost 2 bases to trimming and J lost 0 bases; unmatched junction nucleotides: 1. Germline CDR1 and CDR2: SGHNT and YYREEE (reference sequence). This CDR3 spans 14 amino acids. The CDR3 sequence is CASSLQGMNTEAFF. CDR3 sequence (DNA): TGTGCCAGCAGCTTACAGGGGATGAACACTGAAGCTTTCTTT.

This clone was found a few times. The chain carries TRBV6-6 and TRBJ1-3; 8 bases fit TRBD1. The CDR3 totals 15 residues. Germline CDR1 is MNHNY and CDR2 is SVGAGI (reference sequence). V lost 6 bases and J lost 0; bases outside the gene matches: 4. CDR3 nucleotides: TGTGCCAGCAGCCCGGACAGGGTCTCTGGAAACACCATATATTTT. Protein product: CASSPDRVSGNTIYF.

The chain uses TRBV5-1 and TRBJ2-7; 7 bases line up with TRBD2. Germline V gene lookup returns CDR1 SGHRS and CDR2 YFSETQ. The CDR3 has 17 residues. The J segment lost 3 bases and the V segment lost 0 bases, leaving 12 bases of the junction unmatched. CDR3 DNA sequence: TGCGCCAGCAGCTTGGTCCCCCAGCGGGGAACAATCTACGAGCAGTACTTC. It yields the protein CASSLVPQRGTIYEQYF.

The V call is TRBV5-4, the J call TRBJ2-6; 10 bases are a match to TRBD1. J gave up 4 bases and V 0 bases, and 4 bases lay outside the gene matches. The germline V gene encodes CDR1 SGHNT and CDR2 YYREEE (reference sequence). The CDR3 totals 17 residues. In DNA form, the CDR3 reads TGTGCCAGCAGCTTGGGACAGGGGGCAGCGGGGGCCAACGTCCTGACTTTC. Protein sequence: CASSLGQGAAGANVLTF.

CDR3 nucleotide sequence: TGTGCCAGCAGTTACGGGACTTCCCCCTACAATGAGCAGTTCTTC. It encodes CASSYGTSPYNEQFF. The rearrangement joins TRBV6-5 to TRBJ2-1; perhaps TRBD2 as D (6 bases). Germline V lookup: CDR1 MNHEY, CDR2 SVGAGI. Trimming took off 2 bases at V and 2 bases at J, with 10 bases between the two ends. CDR3 length equals 15 residues.

In nucleotides, the CDR3 is TGTGCCAGCAGTGAAGGGACAGTCTCTGGGGCCAACGTCCTGACTTTC. Translation: CASSEGTVSGANVLTF. The chain combines TRBV6-1 with TRBJ2-6; tentatively, D is TRBD1 (6 bases). Germline V CDR1 and CDR2: MNHNS, SASEGT. V lost 1 base and J 0 bases, leaving 7 bases between the germline ends. This CDR3 is 16 amino acids long.

CDR3 sequence (DNA): TGTGCCAGCAGCTTAACGGCGGCTGCGAACACTGAAGCTTTCTTT. Its protein is CASSLTAAANTEAFF. The chain recombines TRBV7-6 with TRBJ1-1; no clear D. Germline V CDR1 and CDR2: SGHVS, FNYEAQ. The CDR3 sequence is 15 residues long. The V gene lost 2 bases and the J gene lost 1 base, with 11 bases spanning the gap. The complete variable domain, with remaining parts taken from reference TRBV7-6 and TRBJ1-1, reads GAGVSQSPRYKVTKRGQDVALRCDPISGHVSLYWYRQALGQGPEFLTYFNYEAQQDKSGLPNDRFSAERPEGSISTLTIQRTEQRDSAMYRCASSLTAAANTEAFFGQGTRLTVV.

This chain links TRBV29-1 with TRBJ1-2; 10 nucleotides match TRBD1. This CDR3 contains 12 residues. The V gene end was trimmed by 7 bases and the J gene end by 8 bases; junction bases not matched to a gene: 7. Germline CDR1 SQVTM, CDR2 ANQGSEA. CDR3: CSGGQGLGGYTF. DNA of the CDR3: TGCAGCGGGGGACAGGGGCTAGGAGGCTACACCTTC.